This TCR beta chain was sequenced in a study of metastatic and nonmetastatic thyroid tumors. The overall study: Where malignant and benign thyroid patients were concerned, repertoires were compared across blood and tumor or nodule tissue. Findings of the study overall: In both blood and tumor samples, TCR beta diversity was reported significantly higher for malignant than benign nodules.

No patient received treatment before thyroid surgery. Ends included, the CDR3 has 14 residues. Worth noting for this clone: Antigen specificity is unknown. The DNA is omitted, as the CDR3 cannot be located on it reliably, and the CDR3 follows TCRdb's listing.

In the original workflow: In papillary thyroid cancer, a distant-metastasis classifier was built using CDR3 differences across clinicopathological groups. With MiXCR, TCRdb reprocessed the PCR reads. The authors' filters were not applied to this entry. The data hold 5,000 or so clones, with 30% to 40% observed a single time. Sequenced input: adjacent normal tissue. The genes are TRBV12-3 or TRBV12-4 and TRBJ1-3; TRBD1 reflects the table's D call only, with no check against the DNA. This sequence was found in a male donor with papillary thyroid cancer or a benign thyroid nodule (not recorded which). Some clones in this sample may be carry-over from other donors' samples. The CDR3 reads CASILAGAAHTIYF.